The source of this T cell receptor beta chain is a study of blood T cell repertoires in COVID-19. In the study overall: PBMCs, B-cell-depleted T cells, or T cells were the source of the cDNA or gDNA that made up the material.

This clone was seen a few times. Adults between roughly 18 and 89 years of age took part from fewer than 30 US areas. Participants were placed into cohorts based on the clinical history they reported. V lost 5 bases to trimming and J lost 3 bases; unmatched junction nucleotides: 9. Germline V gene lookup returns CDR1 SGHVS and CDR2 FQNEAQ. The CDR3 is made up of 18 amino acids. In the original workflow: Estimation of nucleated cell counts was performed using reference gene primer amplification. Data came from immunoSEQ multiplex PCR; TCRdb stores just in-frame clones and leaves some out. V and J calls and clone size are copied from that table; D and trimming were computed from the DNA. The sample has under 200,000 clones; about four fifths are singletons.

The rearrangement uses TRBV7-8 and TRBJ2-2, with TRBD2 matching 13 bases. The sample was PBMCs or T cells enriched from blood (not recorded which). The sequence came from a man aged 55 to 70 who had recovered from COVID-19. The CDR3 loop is CASSPITSGREYTGELFF. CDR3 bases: TGTGCCAGCAGCCCTATAACTAGCGGGAGGGAGTACACCGGGGAGCTGTTTTTT. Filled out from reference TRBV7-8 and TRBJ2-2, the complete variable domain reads GAGVSQSPRYKVAKRGQDVALRCDPISGHVSLFWYQQALGQGPEFLTYFQNEAQLDKSGLPSDRFFAERPEGSVSTLKIQRTQQEDSAVYLCASSPITSGREYTGELFFGEGSRLTVL.